This T cell receptor beta chain was observed in a study of blood T cell repertoires in COVID-19 (TCRdb year 2020). Regarding the complete study: Collaborator samples came from the United States, Italy and Spain and covered acute and convalescent phases of COVID-19. A freely available public database, intended as a resource for researchers studying the immune response to SARS-CoV-2, is where the repertoires were released. The material from the prospective study consisted of cDNA or gDNA derived from T cells, B-cell-depleted T cells, or PBMCs. A de-identified subject ID, COVID-19 status, age in years and sex were almost always included in the sample metadata. Subjects who had been exposed to COVID-19, were actively infected with it, or had recovered from it provided the deeply sampled blood TCRbeta repertoires that made up the dataset. Samples came from the ongoing ImmuneRACE study (first 160 participants) plus 1,254 subjects from 6 global collaborators. Where HLA class I and class II types were available, the types were taken from metadata supplied by the sample provider, not from assay-based typing.

TCRbeta CDR3 regions were amplified from genomic DNA using the immunoSEQ Assay, a bias-controlled multiplex PCR. The original methods were these. Within the assay, amplification of reference gene primers was used to estimate how many nucleated cells each sample contained. To quantify the absolute abundance of each unique TCRbeta CDR3 rearrangement, sequence reads were collapsed and filtered. For each sample, productive Simpson clonality was calculated as the square root of Simpson's diversity index over productive rearrangements. This immuneACCESS table, as held by TCRdb, lists in-frame sequences with V and J called but not all clones. Of the missing ones, under half trace to an unresolved V gene in checked studies; the others have no known cause. V, J and clone size were drawn from that table, and D and trimming were deduced from the DNA. The sample table records just over 90,000 clones; more than 65% of these occur just once. In total, the top ten clones hold 15% to 20% of the sample.

Details on this clone: This receptor's antigen is unknown. Base qualities are missing; no much larger clone stands one base away.

Broader findings and caveats from the paper: The amount of clinical and demographic metadata varied by source and participant and was provided uncurated.

Taken from the germline V gene (reference sequence), the CDR1 and CDR2 loops are LNHDA and SQIVND. V is clipped by 7 bases and J by 5 bases, and the sequence between their germline boundaries is 12 bases long. There are 14 amino acids in the CDR3, from cysteine to phenylalanine inclusive. The CDR3 DNA has 42 bases and is translated from base 1. Whole blood was collected in K2EDTA tubes by collaborating institutions according to the institutions' own protocols. Collaborator samples were shipped for TCRbeta analysis as frozen whole blood, isolated PBMCs, or DNA extracted from either sample type. This clonotype was obtained from a human donor in a cohort sampled during active COVID-19. The rearrangement combines TRBV19 with TRBJ1-6, with no confidently assigned D gene. The sequencing sample was made of peripheral blood. The CDR3 loop reads CASNREPNNSPLHF. At the DNA level, the sequence is TGTGCCAGTAACCGAGAACCTAATAATTCACCCCTCCACTTT.